Listed below are T cell receptor beta chains from one sample, sequenced in a study of T cells in Graves' hyperthyroidism and ophthalmopathy. In TCRdb, the multiplex PCR reads were re-called with MiXCR into one record per CDR3 protein. The sample includes 600,000 to 900,000 distinct CDR3 sequences, about 17% seen only once; the top ten take around 7.7%. The material sequenced was blood. The origin of the receptors is a man between 18 and 29 years old with Graves' hyperthyroidism. Both conserved end residues are trimmed from each CDR3. Size values are once, few and many counts, or a class for expanded clones, and some rows have none.

>15|-|TRBV10-3|TRBJ2-7
AISEGFGGLGSYEQY
>14|many|TRBV11-2|TRBJ2-7
ASSARGGHSSYEQY
>16|-|TRBV5-1|TRBJ2-7
ASSPAPGLAGEFYEQY
>14|few|TRBV3-1|TRBJ2-5
ASSLRRAALGETQY
>18|many|TRBV28|TRBJ2-1
ASSSPDGTGFTGSYNEQF
>13|many|TRBV18|TRBJ1-2
ASSPEDRDGYGYT
>12|-|TRBV7-9|TRBJ2-6
ASSGVAGANVLT
>11|many|TRBV7-8|TRBJ1-1
ASSWRAGAEAF
>11|-|TRBV7-9|-
ASSLVGLATQF
>14|many|TRBV30|TRBJ1-6
AWSVSGGSYNSPLH
>13|-|TRBV4-1|TRBJ2-5
ASSQEAGTEETQY
>11|many|TRBV28|TRBJ1-1
ASTPPSNTEAF
>11|many|TRBV20-1|TRBJ2-2
SAPGTRGGELF
>10|-|TRBV30|TRBJ1-1
AWRERQTEAF
>11|-|TRBV29-1|TRBJ2-1
SVRDWNYNEQF
>14|many|TRBV18|TRBJ2-3
ASSPIGGASLDTQY
>7|few|TRBV29-1|TRBJ1-2
SVDEGYT
>12|few|TRBV28|TRBJ2-1
ASTESTSPHEQF
>13|many|TRBV27|TRBJ2-1
ASSLLAGGPHEQF
>16|few|TRBV27|TRBJ2-1
ASSGRTSGRRSYNEQF
>13|-|TRBV9|TRBJ2-1
ASSPGTRRYNEQF
>13|many|TRBV28|TRBJ2-7
ASSQAGGHTYEQY